Described below is a single T cell receptor beta chain sequence and its context. The CDR3 runs 15 residues. Trimming pared 4 bases from V and 4 bases from J, leaving 16 bases between. Germline CDR1 and CDR2: MNHEY and SMNVEV (reference sequence). The data originate from a study of blood T cell repertoires in COVID-19. Study information: Acute and convalescent COVID-19 specimens originated in the United States, Italy and Spain. PBMCs, B-cell-depleted T cells, or T cells were the source of the cDNA or gDNA that made up the material.

As originally analysed: Reference gene primers were amplified, and this amplification served to estimate nucleated cell counts. This table comes from immunoSEQ multiplex PCR, and its TCRdb copy is limited to in-frame clones, with some not included. V, J and clone size are those of that table, while D and trimming were read from the DNA. The table lists around 250,000 clones, about nine tenths of them singletons. The sequence derives from a woman in her twenties or thirties with active or convalescent COVID-19. The chain employs TRBV27 and TRBJ1-2; D is perhaps TRBD1 (6 bases). Sequencing was performed on peripheral blood. The CDR3 loop is CASSSGRTGSYGYTF. CDR3 nucleotide sequence: TGTGCCAGCAGTTCCGGACGCACAGGGTCCTATGGCTACACCTTC.